The clone carrying this T cell receptor beta chain was counted once. Its antigen is not known. The data stem from a study of T cell repertoires in ileal Crohn's disease. J gave up 1 base and V 6 bases, and 8 bases lay outside the gene matches. In germline, CDR1 is SNHLY, CDR2 FYNNEI. The CDR3 spans 15 residues. Only in-frame clones appear in the TCRdb table, and some are missing; sequencing was by immunoSEQ multiplex PCR. The data contain just over 7,000 clones, 80% to 95% of them singletons. General study results and limits: Clonality above 26.8% at surgery always came with endoscopic recurrence. Clonal expansions were more frequent in active smokers than non-smokers at surgery. Sorted CD8 T cells held more high-frequency clones than CD4.

This clonotype was obtained from an adult with Crohn's disease. The sequencing sample was made of ileal tissue. The chain uses TRBV2 and TRBJ1-1, with 7 bases lining up with TRBD1. CDR3 nucleotide sequence: TGTGCCAGCAGCACCCTACAGGGGCCGAACACTGAAGCTTTCTTT. Protein sequence: CASSTLQGPNTEAFF.